Reported below is one T cell receptor beta chain. This record belongs to a study of blood T cells in healthy people across ages. CDR1 and CDR2 from the germline V gene are DFQATT and SNEGSKA (reference sequence). V lost 5 bases, J lost 3 bases, and 7 bases lay in between. The length of the CDR3 is 12 residues. A second PCR of roughly 6 to 12 cycles used a sample-barcoded 5' primer and a J-beta primer mix. MiXCR was run by TCRdb on the 5' RACE reads, yielding one entry per CDR3 protein. The table has 850,000 to 1,000,000 distinct CDR3 sequences, roughly 47% seen once. This sequence originates from a woman in her fifties or sixties in good health. This chain uses TRBV20-1 with TRBJ1-4, with unresolved D. Material: blood. CDR3 DNA sequence: TGCAGTGCTTTTGGGCCTAATGAAAAACTGTTTTTT. It specifies CSAFGPNEKLFF.